This TCR beta chain was recovered during a study of chemoradiotherapy in HPV16-positive cancers. Study-wide points: Better recurrence-free survival went with HPV-responsive T-cell expansion in HPV16-positive patients. Non-HPV-specific T cells did not expand in tumors during treatment, whereas candidate HPV-specific clones and E7-related motifs did. Only a couple of HPV16-positive patients supplied the functional HPV-specificity definition.

A word on this clone: Its specificity is not known.

Repertoires were generated with immunoSEQ multiplex PCR, while TCRdb's copy carries only in-frame clones and drops some. Among 10,000 to 15,000 clones listed, roughly 89% were seen once. V was trimmed by 1 base and J by 5 bases, leaving 12 bases between them. The germline V gene has CDR1 LGHNT and CDR2 FRNRAP. The CDR3 has 14 amino acids. This clonotype was obtained from a human donor with HPV-associated anogenital cancer. The specimen was taken from a patient who underwent chemoradiotherapy. V and J are TRBV12-5 and TRBJ2-7; perhaps TRBD1 as D (5 bases). Written as DNA, the CDR3 is TGTGCTAGTGGTTTGGGTCAGGGAAGCCACGAGCAGTACTTC. It is translated as CASGLGQGSHEQYF.